The T cell receptor (beta chain) under discussion was sequenced for a study of cytomegalovirus exposure and HLA in healthy donors. Study-wide results and limits: Sequencing likely generated an artifact that appeared as a cluster of highly shared sequence variants.

Note on this clone: The antigen remains unidentified.

Primers for the PCR totalled 60 Vbeta and 13 Jbeta. The table came from immunoSEQ multiplex PCR; TCRdb's copy has only in-frame clones and leaves some out. The table lists approximately 80,000 clones, with less than 1.5% in the top ten. The TCR was taken from a woman between 25 and 40 years old in good health and CMV-seronegative. Sequenced material: PBMCs.

CDR3 bases: TGTGCCAGCACCCGGGAAGCGGGATACAATGAGCAGTTCTTC. It is translated as CASTREAGYNEQFF. The chain has TRBV11-2 and TRBJ2-1, with TRBD2 matching over 7 bases. CDR3 length equals 14 residues. Germline loops: CDR1 SGHAT, CDR2 FQNNGV. The V gene end was trimmed by 7 bases and the J gene end by 4 bases; junction bases not matched to a gene: 7. Using reference TRBV11-2 and TRBJ2-1 for the parts outside the CDR3, the full variable domain is EAGVAQSPRYKIIEKRQSVAFWCNPISGHATLYWYQQILGQGPKLLIQFQNNGVVDDSQLPKDRFSAERLKGVDSTLKIQPAKLEDSAVYLCASTREAGYNEQFFGPGTRLTVL.